In this sample, the clone carrying this TCR beta chain turned up many times. The antigen is undetermined. The CDR3 goes on 3 residues after the read ends, and that part is filled in from the germline J gene. These data are taken from a study of T cell clonality in common variable immunodeficiency. Points from the study as a whole: Fewer deletions and N-nucleotide insertions were reportedly seen in common variable immunodeficiency TCR beta sequences.

The CDR3 runs 14 residues. The V and J ends lost 2 bases and 0 bases respectively, with 6 bases between them. Germline CDR1 reads SNHLY; CDR2 reads FYNNEI. Assay: immunoSEQ multiplex PCR; the TCRdb copy retains only in-frame clones and omits some. The repertoire consists of 15,000 to 20,000 clones, none detected only once. Source material: peripheral blood mononuclear cells. The genes are TRBV2 and TRBJ2-3; maybe TRBD2 (5 bases). This TCR came from a human donor with common variable immunodeficiency. CDR3 bases read: TGTGCCAGCAGTGAACTAGCTAGCACAGATACG. This codes for CASSELASTDT. The complete CDR3 protein is CASSELASTDTQYF. Together with reference TRBV2 and TRBJ2-3, the CDR3 gives the full variable domain: EPEVTQTPSHQVTQMGQEVILRCVPISNHLYFYWYRQILGQKVEFLVSFYNNEISEKSEIFDDQFSVERPDGSNFTLKIRSTKLEDSAMYFCASSELASTDTQYFGPGTRLTVL.